The present T cell receptor (beta chain) was sequenced within a study of identical twins. Notes on the study in general: Cross-sectional statistical analysis, not tracking of the same donors, underpinned the conclusions. Potential partial confounding of zero-insertion analyses by invariant MAIT and iNKT cells was noted.

This clonotype was seen a handful of times. The antigen is unknown. CDR1 and CDR2 (germline): MNHEY, SVGEGT. CDR3 size: 14 residues. The V segment lost 6 bases and the J segment 6 bases; nucleotides outside the gene matches: 8. A universal primer site came from template switching; cDNA carried unique molecular identifiers. TCRdb recomputed calls from the 5' RACE reads with MiXCR, one row per CDR3 protein. The sample records hundreds of thousands of distinct CDR3 sequences, around 12% being singletons. These same records also appear under a second study, on yellow fever vaccine responses in identical twins. As that study records: Vaccine T cell responses of twins reportedly seemed partly convergent and partly personalized.

The sequencing sample was made of CD8+ T cells sorted from blood. The rearrangement joins TRBV6-2 or TRBV6-3 to TRBJ2-1, with 7 bases matching TRBD2. The sequence was obtained from a woman between 18 and 29 years old in good health. CDR3 coding DNA: TGTGCCAGCAGCCTCGCGGGGGTCATCAATGAGCAGTTCTTC. Translated: CASSLAGVINEQFF.